The rows below give T cell receptor beta chains drawn from one sample of a study of blood T cell repertoires in COVID-19. Assay used: immunoSEQ multiplex PCR; TCRdb lists only in-frame clones, some missing. The sample lists under 200,000 clones, around 83% occurring once. The specimen was peripheral blood. Every receptor here comes from a woman between 45 and 60 years old with COVID-19, enrolled during active disease. Each CDR3 is given with its conserved first and last residue. Fields, in order: J gene, V gene, CDR3 protein.

J gene: TRBJ2-1; V gene: TRBV28; CDR3 protein: CASSSGTGGRDEQFF
J gene: TRBJ1-1; V gene: TRBV19; CDR3 protein: CASSMRELNTEAFF
J gene: TRBJ1-5; V gene: TRBV19; CDR3 protein: CASRTTDINQPQHF
J gene: TRBJ2-7; V gene: TRBV10-3; CDR3 protein: CAISESAEQYF
J gene: TRBJ1-5; V gene: TRBV30; CDR3 protein: CAWSEGQYSNQPQHF
J gene: TRBJ1-2; V gene: TRBV6-1; CDR3 protein: CASSERDWGYGYTF
J gene: TRBJ1-1; V gene: TRBV5-4; CDR3 protein: CASSARRGAATEAFF
J gene: TRBJ2-7; V gene: TRBV11-3; CDR3 protein: CASSLATSKPTYEQYF
J gene: TRBJ1-1; V gene: TRBV18; CDR3 protein: CASSPPHNTEAFF
J gene: TRBJ2-2; V gene: TRBV27; CDR3 protein: CASSTRQTNTGELFF
J gene: TRBJ2-7; V gene: TRBV2; CDR3 protein: CASRDRDSVAWEQYF
J gene: TRBJ2-5; V gene: TRBV5-8; CDR3 protein: CASSLASRAYITLIQETQYF
J gene: TRBJ1-4; V gene: TRBV7-9; CDR3 protein: CASSLPDSPANEKLFF
J gene: TRBJ2-6; V gene: TRBV3-1/TRBV3-2; CDR3 protein: CASSQEKQVSGANVLTF
J gene: TRBJ2-5; V gene: TRBV4-1; CDR3 protein: CASSQWRGPGETQYF
J gene: TRBJ2-5; V gene: TRBV3-1/TRBV3-2; CDR3 protein: CASSQGRGSAETQYF